Sequencing of this T cell receptor beta chain was carried out in a study of cytomegalovirus exposure and HLA in healthy donors. Study outcomes and limitations: Most subjects' HLA-A and HLA-B alleles were reportedly predicted from TCR beta sequences. When analyzed later, a missense DCLRE1C variant was found to be linked to TCR beta V- and J-gene trimming. Among the CMV-associated chains, a few were confirmed in vitro as specific for CMV antigens.

Note on this clone: What it binds is not known.

The PCR contained 60 Vbeta and 13 Jbeta primers. Only in-frame clones appear in the TCRdb table, and some are missing; sequencing was by immunoSEQ multiplex PCR. Of about 150,000 clones in the sample, roughly 74% were seen once. This CDR3 region has 14 residues. V dropped 3 bases and J dropped 2 bases, with 9 bases sitting between them. CDR1 and CDR2 from the germline V gene are SGHTA and FQGNSA. The receptor was isolated from a young man in good health and CMV-seronegative. This rearrangement joins TRBV7-2 to TRBJ2-3, with D unclear. Material for sequencing was PBMCs. CDR3 residues: CASSFLGFTDTQYF. The CDR3, as DNA: TGTGCCAGCAGCTTTCTAGGTTTCACAGATACGCAGTATTTT.